Each of the 21 T cell receptor beta chains below was sequenced from the same sample in a study of a mutant IDH1 vaccine in newly diagnosed glioma. Libraries were prepared by immunoSEQ multiplex PCR; TCRdb keeps only in-frame clonotypes and omits some of them. Of some 80,000 clones in the sample, 85% were seen once. Time point given: week 23, last vaccination. Doses consisted of 300 ug of mutant IDH1 20-mer peptide each, paired with topical imiquimod. For these TCRs, the target antigens are not known. The sample here was PBMCs, taken from a glioma patient whose treatment included an IDH1 peptide vaccine. These receptors all come from a woman in her fifties or sixties with glioma.

The chain recombines TRBV9 with TRBJ2-7; 7 nucleotides agree with TRBD1. Trimming removed 3 bases from V and 1 base from J; junction bases left unmatched: 1. The germline V gene encodes CDR1 SGDLS and CDR2 YYNGEE. The CDR3 runs to 13 residues. DNA of the CDR3: TGTGCCAGCAGCGCGGGACAGTCCTACGAGCAGTACTTC. Translating it yields CASSAGQSYEQYF. Full variable domain (remainder filled in from reference TRBV9 and TRBJ2-7): DSGVTQTPKHLITATGQRVTLRCSPRSGDLSVYWYQQSLDQGLQFLIQYYNGEERAKGNILERFSAQQFPDLHSELNLSSLELGDSALYFCASSAGQSYEQYFGPGTRLTVT.

This clone was counted once. This chain uses TRBV7-3 with TRBJ2-7; D unresolved. Germline assignment: CDR1 SGHTA and CDR2 FQGTGA. V lost 5 bases and J lost 0, with 14 bases in between. CDR3 size: 15 residues. In DNA, the CDR3 is TGTGCCAGCAGCCCAGATCCAGCCAGCTCCTACGAGCAGTACTTC. It translates to CASSPDPASSYEQYF.

This chain joins TRBV5-6 and TRBJ1-1; no clear D gene. This CDR3 is 9 amino acids long. CDR1 SGHDT and CDR2 YYEEEE come from the germline V gene. Deletions cut 1 base from V and 11 bases from J, with 3 bases between. The CDR3 DNA reads as TGTGCCAGCAGCTTGAGGGCTTTCTTT. Its protein product is CASSLRAFF.

In its sample, this clone was seen once. The V and J genes are TRBV7-8 and TRBJ1-2, with D possibly TRBD1 on 6 matching bases. The CDR3 covers 16 residues. The V end lost 4 bases, the J end lost 2 bases, and 17 bases lay between the germline ends. Germline CDR1 and CDR2: SGHVS and FQNEAQ. The DNA of the CDR3 is TGTGCCAGCAGCTCGCCTCGGGGGGCGGGGAACTATGGCTACACCTTC. It specifies CASSSPRGAGNYGYTF.

The rearrangement uses TRBV10-3 and TRBJ2-5; 10 bases agree with TRBD2. The V gene's germline CDR1 is ENHRY and CDR2 SYGVKD. The CDR3 extends over 15 amino acids. V was clipped by 6 bases and J by 3 bases; unmatched bases: 7. CDR3 in DNA: TGTGCCATCAGCTCGAGGACTAGCGGTGAAGAGACCCAGTACTTC. It translates to CAISSRTSGEETQYF.

This clone showed up just a few times. Other DNA sequences within the sample encode an identical CDR3. The chain recombines TRBV30 with TRBJ1-1; weak D call: TRBD1 (6 bases). The CDR3 length is 11 residues. V was pared by 3 bases and J by 4 bases, with 6 bases between. In germline, CDR1 is GTSNPN, CDR2 SVGIG (reference sequence). The DNA of the CDR3 is TGTGCCTGGAGCAGGGGCACTGAAGCTTTCTTT. Translated: CAWSRGTEAFF.

This clone was found a few times. The J gene is TRBJ2-2, the V gene TRBV28; 7 nucleotides agree with TRBD1. Germline CDR1 MDHEN, CDR2 SYDVKM. The CDR3 runs 18 residues. With 4 bases clipped from V and 1 base from J, the junction kept 12 bases outside the gene matches. The CDR3 bases are TGTGCCAGCAGTTCGCTGACGACAGGGTATCGGAACACCGGGGAGCTGTTTTTT. This translates into CASSSLTTGYRNTGELFF.

This chain uses TRBV10-1 with TRBJ2-1, with D perhaps TRBD2 (5 bases). The V gene lost 5 bases and the J gene lost 0 bases, with 23 bases spanning the gap. The germline gives CDR1 WNHNN, CDR2 SYGVQD (reference sequence). The length of the CDR3 is 19 residues. The CDR3 coding sequence is TGCGCCAGCAGTCGGGTCAGCGGACCCTCGCGGCGCTCCTACAATGAGCAGTTCTTC. As protein: CASSRVSGPSRRSYNEQFF.

This clone occurred a few times. This sequence joins TRBV18 and TRBJ2-2; D possibly corresponds to TRBD1 (5 bases). The CDR3 loop spans 14 amino acids. Germline values: CDR1 KGHSH, CDR2 LQKENI. V lost 3 bases and J lost 4, with 9 bases in between. CDR3 in amino acids: CASSPQGVTGELFF. CDR3 coding DNA: TGTGCCAGCTCACCTCAGGGTGTCACCGGGGAGCTGTTTTTT.

V usage is TRBV6-5 and J usage is TRBJ1-2; 9 bases are shared with TRBD1. The CDR3 extends over 14 amino acids. With V trimmed by 7 bases and J by 4 bases, 7 bases remained unmatched. The germline V gene encodes CDR1 MNHEY and CDR2 SVGAGI. The CDR3 sequence is CASNRGQGSYGYTF. CDR3 nucleotides: TGTGCCAGCAACAGGGGGCAGGGGAGCTATGGCTACACCTTC.

There are a few counts of this clone. This chain uses TRBV7-9 with TRBJ2-7, with a possible D match to TRBD1 (6 bases). Germline V gene lookup returns CDR1 SEHNR and CDR2 FQNEAQ (reference sequence). This CDR3 is built from 14 residues. V was cut by 5 bases and J by 6 bases, with 17 bases left in between. This chain's CDR3 is CASSPIGQGLEQYF. Here the CDR3 DNA reads TGTGCCAGCAGCCCAATCGGCCAGGGGCTCGAGCAGTACTTC.

The chain uses TRBV29-1 and TRBJ2-5, with 7 bases aligning to TRBD1. With the DNA end fitting TRBJ2-7 better, the J assignment may be wrong. CDR1 is SQVTM and CDR2 is ANQGSEA in the germline V gene. The length of the CDR3 is 13 residues. CDR3 DNA: TGCAGCGTCCCCAGGCAGGGGGCCTACGAGCAGTACTTC. Residues: CSVPRQGAYEQYF.

The rearrangement joins TRBV12-5 to TRBJ2-7; tentatively, D is TRBD1 (6 bases). CDR1 is LGHNT, CDR2 FRNRAP, per germline. This CDR3 has 14 residues. V was cut by 6 bases and J by 6 bases, with 18 bases left in between. CDR3 protein: CASGQGQASGEQYF. The CDR3 nucleotides read TGTGCTAGTGGCCAGGGACAAGCCTCTGGCGAGCAGTACTTC.

The CDR3 DNA reads as TGTGCCAGCAGTTTAGCAGGGTCGGTAGCTTTCTTT. It codes for CASSLAGSVAFF. This chain links TRBV28 with TRBJ1-1; a possible D gene is TRBD1 (5 bases). Germline V gene lookup returns CDR1 MDHEN and CDR2 SYDVKM. V dropped 2 bases and J dropped 10 bases, with 11 bases sitting between them. The CDR3 totals 12 residues.

The genes are TRBV19 and TRBJ1-2; 7 bases are a match to TRBD1. The germline V gene has CDR1 LNHDA and CDR2 SQIVND (reference sequence). There are 13 residues in the CDR3. Trimming at V came to 3 bases and at J to 4 bases, leaving 2 bases not matched to a gene. The CDR3 DNA sequence: TGTGCCAGTAGTATGGGACAGCTCTATGGCTACACCTTC. This sequence encodes CASSMGQLYGYTF.

V is TRBV7-2 and J is TRBJ2-1; D unclear. Germline CDR1 and CDR2: SGHTA and FQGNSA. V shed 4 bases and J shed 9 bases, with 10 bases lying between them. The CDR3 is 12 amino acids. The CDR3 DNA reads as TGTGCCAGCAGCTCGCTACTTGGTGAGCAGTTCTTC. Its translation: CASSSLLGEQFF.

This chain uses TRBV19 with TRBJ1-4, with D tentatively TRBD1 (6 bases). Germline-derived CDR1 and CDR2 are LNHDA and SQIVND (reference sequence). The V end was cut by 4 bases, the J end by 2 bases, with 14 bases between. The length of the CDR3 is 16 residues. CDR3 in DNA: TGTGCCAGTAGTAGAGGGGGAACCTTTACTAATGAAAAACTGTTTTTT. It codes for CASSRGGTFTNEKLFF. Full variable domain (missing parts from reference TRBV19 and TRBJ1-4): DGGITQSPKYLFRKEGQNVTLSCEQNLNHDAMYWYRQDPGQGLRLIYYSQIVNDFQKGDIAEGYSVSREKKESFPLTVTSAQKNPTAFYLCASSRGGTFTNEKLFFGSGTQLSVL.

The rearrangement links TRBV9 to TRBJ2-3, with D possibly matching TRBD1 (6 bases). V was trimmed by 2 bases and J by 6 bases, leaving 13 bases between them. Looked up from germline, CDR1 is SGDLS and CDR2 is YYNGEE. This CDR3 is 14 amino acids long. CDR3 loop: CASSVARTADTQYF. In nucleotides, the CDR3 is TGTGCCAGCAGCGTCGCTCGGACAGCGGATACGCAGTATTTT.

The V gene is TRBV7-9, the J gene TRBJ1-6, with D unclear. The germline CDR1 and CDR2 sequences are SEHNR and FQNEAQ (reference sequence). V was clipped by 5 bases and J by 5 bases, with 7 bases between them. The CDR3 totals 13 residues. CDR3 sequence reads: CASSPWDNSPLHF. The CDR3 DNA is TGTGCCAGCAGCCCCTGGGATAATTCACCCCTCCACTTT.

The CDR3 DNA follows: TGTGCCAGCAGCTCAGGAAAGGCCACTGAAGCTTTCTTT. Protein product: CASSSGKATEAFF. V is TRBV5-4 and J is TRBJ1-1; D not certain. The V end lost 3 bases, the J end lost 4 bases, and 10 bases lay between the germline ends. Germline V gene sequence: CDR1 SGHNT, CDR2 YYREEE (reference sequence). The CDR3 covers 13 residues.

CDR3 protein: CASSMKSGSNEQFF. The CDR3 region has the DNA TGCGCCAGTTCCATGAAAAGCGGGAGCAATGAGCAGTTCTTC. The gene calls are TRBV4-1 and TRBJ2-1, with 8 positions matching TRBD2. The trim removed 9 bases at V and 6 bases at J, leaving 10 bases unmatched. The CDR3 extends over 14 amino acids. CDR1 MGHRA and CDR2 YSYEKL come from the germline V gene.